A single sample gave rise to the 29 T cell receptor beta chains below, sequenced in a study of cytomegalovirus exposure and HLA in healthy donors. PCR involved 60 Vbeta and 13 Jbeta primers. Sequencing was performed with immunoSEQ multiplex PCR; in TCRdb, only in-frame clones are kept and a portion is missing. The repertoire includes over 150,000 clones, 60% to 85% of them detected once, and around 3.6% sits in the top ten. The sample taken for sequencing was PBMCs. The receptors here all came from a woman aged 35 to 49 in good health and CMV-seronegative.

Here the CDR3 DNA reads TGTGCCAGCAGCCTGGGCCCGAGCAGGGCCTCGACCTACGAGCAGTACTTC. It codes for CASSLGPSRASTYEQYF. The gene calls are TRBV5-4 and TRBJ2-7; possibly TRBD1 for D (5 bases). Germline CDR1 is SGHNT and CDR2 is YYREEE (reference sequence). The germline V and J ends were trimmed by 4 bases and 2 bases, with 22 bases remaining between them. The CDR3 covers 17 residues.

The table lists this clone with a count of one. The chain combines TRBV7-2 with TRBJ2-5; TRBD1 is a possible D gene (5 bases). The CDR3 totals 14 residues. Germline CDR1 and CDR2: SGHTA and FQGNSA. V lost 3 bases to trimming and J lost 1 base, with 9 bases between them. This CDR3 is CASSLGRAQETQYF. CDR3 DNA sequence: TGTGCCAGCAGCTTGGGGCGTGCCCAAGAGACCCAGTACTTC.

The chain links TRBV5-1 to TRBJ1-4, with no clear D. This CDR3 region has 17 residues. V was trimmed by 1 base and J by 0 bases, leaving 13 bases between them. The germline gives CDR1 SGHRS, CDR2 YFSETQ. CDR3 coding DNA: TGCGCCAGCAGCTTGATTGCAGCGGTTGCAACTAATGAAAAACTGTTTTTT. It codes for CASSLIAAVATNEKLFF.

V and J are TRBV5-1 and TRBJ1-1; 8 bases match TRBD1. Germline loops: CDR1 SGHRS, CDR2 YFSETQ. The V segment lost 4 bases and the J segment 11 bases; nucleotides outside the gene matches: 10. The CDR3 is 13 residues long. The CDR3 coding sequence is TGCGCCAGCAGCCCCCAGGGGGCTGACACCGCTTTCTTT. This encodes CASSPQGADTAFF.

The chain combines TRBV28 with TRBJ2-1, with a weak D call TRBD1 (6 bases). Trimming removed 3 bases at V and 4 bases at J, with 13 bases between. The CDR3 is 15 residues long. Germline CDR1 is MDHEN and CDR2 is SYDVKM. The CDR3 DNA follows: TGTGCCAGCAGTTTGGAACAGGGTCGATACAATGAGCAGTTCTTC. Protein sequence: CASSLEQGRYNEQFF.

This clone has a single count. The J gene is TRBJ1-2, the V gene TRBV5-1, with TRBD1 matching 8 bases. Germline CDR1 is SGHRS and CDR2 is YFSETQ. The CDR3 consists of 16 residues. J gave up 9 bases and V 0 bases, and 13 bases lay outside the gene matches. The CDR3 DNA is TGCGCCAGCAGCTTGGACGCCAGCACAGGGGGTCGACGCTACACCTTC. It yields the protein CASSLDASTGGRRYTF. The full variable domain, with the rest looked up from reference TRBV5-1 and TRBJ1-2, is KAGVTQTPRYLIKTRGQQVTLSCSPISGHRSVSWYQQTPGQGLQFLFEYFSETQRNKGNFPGRFSGRQFSNSRSEMNVSTLELGDSALYLCASSLDASTGGRRYTFGSGTRLTVV.

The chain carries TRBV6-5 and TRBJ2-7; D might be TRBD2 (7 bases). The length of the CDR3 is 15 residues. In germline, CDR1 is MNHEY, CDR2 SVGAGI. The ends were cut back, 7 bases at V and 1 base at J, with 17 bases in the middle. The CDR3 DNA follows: TGTGCCAGCACAAGGGGGGGAGGGGAATCCTACGAGCAGTACTTC. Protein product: CASTRGGGESYEQYF.

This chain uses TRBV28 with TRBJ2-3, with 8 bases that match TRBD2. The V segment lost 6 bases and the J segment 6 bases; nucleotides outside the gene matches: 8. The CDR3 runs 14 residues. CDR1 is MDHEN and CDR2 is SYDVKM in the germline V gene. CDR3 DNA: TGTGCCAGCAGCACGGGGGGGCCTCAGGATACGCAGTATTTT. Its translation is CASSTGGPQDTQYF. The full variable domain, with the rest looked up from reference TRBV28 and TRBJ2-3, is DVKVTQSSRYLVKRTGEKVFLECVQDMDHENMFWYRQDPGLGLRLIYFSYDVKMKEKGDIPEGYSVSREKKERFSLILESASTNQTSMYLCASSTGGPQDTQYFGPGTRLTVL.

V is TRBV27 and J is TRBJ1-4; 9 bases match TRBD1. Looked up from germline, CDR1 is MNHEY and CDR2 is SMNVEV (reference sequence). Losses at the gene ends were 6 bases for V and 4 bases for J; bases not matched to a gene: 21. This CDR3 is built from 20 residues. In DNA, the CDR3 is TGTGCCAGCAGAACTATCATGTATGGGGACAGGGTCCATTGTAATGAAAAACTGTTTTTT. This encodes CASRTIMYGDRVHCNEKLFF.

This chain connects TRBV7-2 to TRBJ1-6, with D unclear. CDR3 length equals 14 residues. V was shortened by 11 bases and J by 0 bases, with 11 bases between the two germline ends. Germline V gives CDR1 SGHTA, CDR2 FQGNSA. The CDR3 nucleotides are TGTGCCGTCCCGGGGAGCTCCTATAATTCACCCCTCCACTTT. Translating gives CAVPGSSYNSPLHF.

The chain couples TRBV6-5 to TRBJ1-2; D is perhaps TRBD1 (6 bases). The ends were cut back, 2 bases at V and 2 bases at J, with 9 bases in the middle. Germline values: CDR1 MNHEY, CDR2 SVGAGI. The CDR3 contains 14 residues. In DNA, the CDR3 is TGTGCCAGCAGTTACCGGGGGGCGAACTATGGCTACACCTTC. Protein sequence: CASSYRGANYGYTF.

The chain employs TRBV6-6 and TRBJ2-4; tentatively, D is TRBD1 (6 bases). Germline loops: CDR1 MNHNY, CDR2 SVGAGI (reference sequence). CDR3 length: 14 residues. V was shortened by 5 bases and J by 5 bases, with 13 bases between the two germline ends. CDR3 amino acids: CASSHSQGQNIQYF. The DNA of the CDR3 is TGTGCCAGCAGTCATAGCCAGGGGCAAAACATTCAGTACTTC.

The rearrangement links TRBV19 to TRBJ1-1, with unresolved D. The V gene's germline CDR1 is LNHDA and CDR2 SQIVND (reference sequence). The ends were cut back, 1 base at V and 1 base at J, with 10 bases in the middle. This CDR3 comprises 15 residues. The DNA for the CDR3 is TGTGCCAGTAGTATAGTTGCCAGGCAGAACACTGAAGCTTTCTTT. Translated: CASSIVARQNTEAFF. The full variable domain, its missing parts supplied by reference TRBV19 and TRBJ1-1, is DGGITQSPKYLFRKEGQNVTLSCEQNLNHDAMYWYRQDPGQGLRLIYYSQIVNDFQKGDIAEGYSVSREKKESFPLTVTSAQKNPTAFYLCASSIVARQNTEAFFGQGTRLTVV.

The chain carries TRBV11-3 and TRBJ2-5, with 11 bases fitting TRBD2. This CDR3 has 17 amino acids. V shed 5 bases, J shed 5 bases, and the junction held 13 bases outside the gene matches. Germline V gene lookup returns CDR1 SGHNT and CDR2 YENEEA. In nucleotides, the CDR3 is TGTGCCAGCAGCCCTCTGGGTAGCGGGAGGGCCTTGGAGACCCAGTACTTC. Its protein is CASSPLGSGRALETQYF.

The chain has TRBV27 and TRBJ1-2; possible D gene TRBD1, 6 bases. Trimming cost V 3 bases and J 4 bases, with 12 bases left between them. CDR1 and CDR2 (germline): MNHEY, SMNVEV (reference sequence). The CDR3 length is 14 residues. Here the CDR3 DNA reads TGTGCCAGCAGTTTTTCCGGGACACCCTATGGCTACACCTTC. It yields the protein CASSFSGTPYGYTF.

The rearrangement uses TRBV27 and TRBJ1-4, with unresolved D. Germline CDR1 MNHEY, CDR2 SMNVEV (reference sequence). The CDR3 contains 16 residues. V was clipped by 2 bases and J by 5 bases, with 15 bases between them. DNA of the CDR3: TGTGCCAGCAGTTTACACCGCCGCGTTAAAAATGAAAAACTGTTTTTT. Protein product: CASSLHRRVKNEKLFF. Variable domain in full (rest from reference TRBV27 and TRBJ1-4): EAQVTQNPRYLITVTGKKLTVTCSQNMNHEYMSWYRQDPGLGLRQIYYSMNVEVTDKGDVPEGYKVSRKEKRNFPLILESPSPNQTSLYFCASSLHRRVKNEKLFFGSGTQLSVL.

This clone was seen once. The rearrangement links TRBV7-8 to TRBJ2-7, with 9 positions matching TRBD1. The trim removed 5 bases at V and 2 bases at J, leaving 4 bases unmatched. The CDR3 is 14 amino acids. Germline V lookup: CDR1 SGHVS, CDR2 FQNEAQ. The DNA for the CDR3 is TGTGCCAGCAGCCCCGGACAGGGGCCCTACGAGCAGTACTTC. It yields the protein CASSPGQGPYEQYF.

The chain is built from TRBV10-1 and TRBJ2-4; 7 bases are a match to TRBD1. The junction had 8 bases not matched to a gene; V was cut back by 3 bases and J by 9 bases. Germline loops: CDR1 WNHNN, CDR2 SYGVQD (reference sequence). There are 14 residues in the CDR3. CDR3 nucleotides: TGCGCCAGCAGTGAATCGTACAGGGGCGGCATTCAGTACTTC. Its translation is CASSESYRGGIQYF.

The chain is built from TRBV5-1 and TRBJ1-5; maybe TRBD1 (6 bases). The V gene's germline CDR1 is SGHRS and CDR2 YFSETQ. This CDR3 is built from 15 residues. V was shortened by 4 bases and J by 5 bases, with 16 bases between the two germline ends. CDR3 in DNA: TGCGCCAGCAGCAGTTCGGGGGGCCCCCATCAGCCCCAGCATTTT. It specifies CASSSSGGPHQPQHF.

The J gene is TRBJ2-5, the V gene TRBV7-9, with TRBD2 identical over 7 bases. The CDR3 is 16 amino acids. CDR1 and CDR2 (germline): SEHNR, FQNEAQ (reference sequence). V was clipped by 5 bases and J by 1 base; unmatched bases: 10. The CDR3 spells CASSRFGRESQETQYF. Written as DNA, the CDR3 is TGTGCCAGCAGCCGCTTCGGGCGGGAGTCCCAAGAGACCCAGTACTTC.

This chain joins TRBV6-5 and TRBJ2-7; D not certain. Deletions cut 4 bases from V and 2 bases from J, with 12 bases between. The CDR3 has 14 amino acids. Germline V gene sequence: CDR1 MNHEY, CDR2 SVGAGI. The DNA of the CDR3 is TGTGCCAGCAGTTCCCTGGGCACAACCTACGAGCAGTACTTC. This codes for CASSSLGTTYEQYF.

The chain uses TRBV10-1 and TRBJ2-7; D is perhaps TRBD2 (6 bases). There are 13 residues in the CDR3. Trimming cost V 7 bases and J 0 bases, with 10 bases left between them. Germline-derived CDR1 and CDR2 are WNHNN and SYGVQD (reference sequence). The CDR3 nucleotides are TGCGCCAGCACCTCCGGGAGCTCCTACGAGCAGTACTTC. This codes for CASTSGSSYEQYF.

The CDR3, as DNA: TGTGCCAGCAACAACGACAGGACTTCCTCAGATACGCAGTATTTT. Protein product: CASNNDRTSSDTQYF. The rearrangement links TRBV27 to TRBJ2-3; possible D gene TRBD1, 6 bases. Germline CDR1 is MNHEY and CDR2 is SMNVEV (reference sequence). Deletions cut 7 bases from V and 4 bases from J, with 18 bases between. This CDR3 comprises 15 residues.

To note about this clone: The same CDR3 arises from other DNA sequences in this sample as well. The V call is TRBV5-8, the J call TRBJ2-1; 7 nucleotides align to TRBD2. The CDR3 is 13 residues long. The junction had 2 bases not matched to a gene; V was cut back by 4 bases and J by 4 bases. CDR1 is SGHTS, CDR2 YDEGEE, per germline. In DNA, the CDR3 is TGTGCCAGCAGCGGGGGGGTTTACAATGAGCAGTTCTTC. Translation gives CASSGGVYNEQFF.

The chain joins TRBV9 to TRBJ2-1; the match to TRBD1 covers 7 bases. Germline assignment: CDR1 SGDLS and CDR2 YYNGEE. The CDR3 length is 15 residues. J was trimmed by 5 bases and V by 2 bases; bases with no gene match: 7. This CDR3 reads CASSVKTGADNEQFF. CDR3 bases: TGTGCCAGCAGCGTGAAAACAGGGGCCGACAATGAGCAGTTCTTC.

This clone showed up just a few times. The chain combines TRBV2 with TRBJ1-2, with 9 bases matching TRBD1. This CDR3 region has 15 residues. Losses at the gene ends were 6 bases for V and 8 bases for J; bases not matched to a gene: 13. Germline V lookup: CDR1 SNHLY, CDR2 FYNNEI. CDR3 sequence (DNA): TGTGCCAGCAGCTCTCCTACCGGGACAGGGAGCGGCTACACCTTC. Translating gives CASSSPTGTGSGYTF.

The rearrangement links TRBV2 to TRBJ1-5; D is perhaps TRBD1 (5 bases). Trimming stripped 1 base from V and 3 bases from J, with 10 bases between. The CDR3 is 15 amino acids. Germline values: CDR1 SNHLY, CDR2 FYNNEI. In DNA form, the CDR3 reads TGTGCCAGCAGTGAAGAACAGGTACTCAATCAGCCCCAGCATTTT. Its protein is CASSEEQVLNQPQHF.

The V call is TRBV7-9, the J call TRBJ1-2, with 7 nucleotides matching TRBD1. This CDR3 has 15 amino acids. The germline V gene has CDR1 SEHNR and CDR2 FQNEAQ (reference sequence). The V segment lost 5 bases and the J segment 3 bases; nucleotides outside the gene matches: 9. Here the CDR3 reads CASSTLTGFDYGYTF. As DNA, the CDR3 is TGTGCCAGCAGCACCTTGACAGGGTTCGACTATGGCTACACCTTC.

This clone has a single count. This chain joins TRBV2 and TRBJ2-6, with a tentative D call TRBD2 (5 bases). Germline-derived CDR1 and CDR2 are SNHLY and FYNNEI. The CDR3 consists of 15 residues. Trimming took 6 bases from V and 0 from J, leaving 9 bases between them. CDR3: CASRREGSGANVLTF. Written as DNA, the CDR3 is TGTGCCAGCAGGAGGGAAGGCTCTGGGGCCAACGTCCTGACTTTC.